This T cell receptor beta chain emerged from a study of chemoradiotherapy in HPV16-positive cancers. The assay was immunoSEQ multiplex PCR, and TCRdb's table has in-frame clones only and misses some. Of roughly 70,000 clones in the sample, 85% to 90% were seen once. This clonotype originated in a human donor with HPV-associated anogenital cancer. This specimen was blood, taken from a patient who underwent chemoradiotherapy.

The CDR3 here is CASVRDPRAEAFF. The CDR3 coding sequence is TGTGCCAGCGTAAGGGACCCGAGAGCTGAAGCTTTCTTT. The gene calls are TRBV2 and TRBJ1-1; D may be TRBD1 (5 bases). Looked up from germline, CDR1 is SNHLY and CDR2 is FYNNEI. The CDR3 extends over 13 amino acids. Trimming took off 8 bases at V and 6 bases at J, with 16 bases between the two ends.